Listed here are 28 T cell receptor beta chains from one sample, sequenced in a study of brain T cells in children with intractable seizures. Here immunoSEQ multiplex PCR was the method, and the copy in TCRdb shows in-frame clones only, minus some. Of 95,000 to 120,000 clones in the sample, approximately 94% were seen once. Sequencing used peripheral blood, obtained at surgery. The receptor source for this set is a boy under three years old with hemimegalencephaly and intractable seizures.

V usage is TRBV4-2 and J usage is TRBJ1-2, with a possible D match to TRBD1 (5 bases). The CDR3 is 16 residues long. V was clipped by 1 base and J by 0 bases, with 12 bases between them. Per the germline V gene, CDR1 is LGHNA and CDR2 is YNFKEQ. The CDR3 reads CASSQGVGGSNYGYTF. The CDR3 nucleotides read TGTGCCAGCAGCCAAGGGGTGGGGGGTTCTAACTATGGCTACACCTTC.

The V gene is TRBV6-5, the J gene TRBJ2-7, with 14 bases fitting TRBD2. The CDR3 is made up of 14 amino acids. J was trimmed by 6 bases and V by 6 bases; bases with no gene match: 4. Germline CDR1 MNHEY, CDR2 SVGAGI. The CDR3 region has the DNA TGTGCCAGCAGGCTCGGACTAGCGGGAGGCGAGCAGTACTTC. Protein: CASRLGLAGGEQYF.

The chain combines TRBV15 with TRBJ1-5, with 9 positions matching TRBD1. CDR3 length: 16 residues. Germline V gene data show CDR1 as LNHNV and CDR2 as YYDKDF (reference sequence). V was pared by 3 bases and J by 6 bases, with 9 bases of the junction left unmatched. The CDR3 sequence is CATSRDPTGGLQPQHF. The CDR3 DNA reads as TGTGCCACCAGCAGGGATCCTACAGGGGGCCTTCAGCCCCAGCATTTT. Full variable domain (outside the CDR3, taken from reference TRBV15 and TRBJ1-5): DAMVIQNPRYQVTQFGKPVTLSCSQTLNHNVMYWYQQKSSQAPKLLFHYYDKDFNNEADTPDNFQSRRPNTSFCFLDIRSPGLGDTAMYLCATSRDPTGGLQPQHFGDGTRLSIL.

The gene calls are TRBV27 and TRBJ2-3; 9 nucleotides align to TRBD2. Germline CDR1 is MNHEY and CDR2 is SMNVEV (reference sequence). CDR3 length equals 16 residues. V lost 6 bases, J lost 1 base, and 8 bases stayed unmatched. This chain's CDR3 is CASSPSSGERTDTQYF. The CDR3 nucleotides read TGTGCCAGCAGCCCATCTAGCGGGGAGCGCACAGATACGCAGTATTTT.

This chain connects TRBV15 to TRBJ2-7; tentatively, D is TRBD1 (5 bases). CDR1 and CDR2 from the germline V gene are LNHNV and YYDKDF (reference sequence). The CDR3 spans 12 residues. Trimming pared 3 bases from V and 6 bases from J, leaving 9 bases between. The CDR3 bases are TGTGCCACCAGCAGTCCCAGGGCCGAGCAGTACTTC. It is translated as CATSSPRAEQYF.

The chain has TRBV28 and TRBJ2-7; TRBD1 matches 7 bases. J gave up 2 bases and V 0 bases, and 7 bases lay outside the gene matches. The CDR3 consists of 16 residues. Germline CDR1 reads MDHEN; CDR2 reads SYDVKM. Here the CDR3 DNA reads TGTGCCAGCAGTTTATGGGGGACAGCCGCAACCTACGAGCAGTACTTC. Translation: CASSLWGTAATYEQYF. Full variable domain (missing parts from reference TRBV28 and TRBJ2-7): DVKVTQSSRYLVKRTGEKVFLECVQDMDHENMFWYRQDPGLGLRLIYFSYDVKMKEKGDIPEGYSVSREKKERFSLILESASTNQTSMYLCASSLWGTAATYEQYFGPGTRLTVT.

This rearrangement joins TRBV5-6 to TRBJ1-2; TRBD1 aligns across 10 bases. The trim removed 4 bases at V and 5 bases at J, leaving 20 bases unmatched. CDR1 SGHDT and CDR2 YYEEEE come from the germline V gene. The CDR3 length is 19 residues. The CDR3, as DNA: TGTGCCAGCAGCCTAAAGGGTTTACGACAGGGGGCAGGCAAGTATGGCTACACCTTC. The encoded protein is CASSLKGLRQGAGKYGYTF. The full variable domain, its missing parts supplied by reference TRBV5-6 and TRBJ1-2, is DAGVTQSPTHLIKTRGQQVTLRCSPKSGHDTVSWYQQALGQGPQFIFQYYEEEERQRGNFPDRFSGHQFPNYSSELNVNALLLGDSALYLCASSLKGLRQGAGKYGYTFGSGTRLTVV.

This clone was counted a single time. V is TRBV28 and J is TRBJ2-5, with TRBD2 as a possible D gene (5 bases). Germline lookup yields CDR1 MDHEN and CDR2 SYDVKM. This CDR3 has 14 amino acids. V was pared by 3 bases and J by 2 bases, with 10 bases between. For the CDR3, the DNA is TGTGCCAGCAGTTTTGCGGGCGGGCAAGAGACCCAGTACTTC. It codes for CASSFAGGQETQYF.

This sequence joins TRBV5-1 and TRBJ2-7, with D perhaps TRBD2 (5 bases). CDR3 length: 14 amino acids. V was shortened by 1 base and J by 0 bases, with 8 bases between the two germline ends. Germline-derived CDR1 and CDR2 are SGHRS and YFSETQ. CDR3 loop: CASSLRAGSYEQYF. The CDR3 DNA is TGCGCCAGCAGCTTGAGGGCGGGCTCCTACGAGCAGTACTTC. Full variable domain (rest looked up from reference TRBV5-1 and TRBJ2-7): KAGVTQTPRYLIKTRGQQVTLSCSPISGHRSVSWYQQTPGQGLQFLFEYFSETQRNKGNFPGRFSGRQFSNSRSEMNVSTLELGDSALYLCASSLRAGSYEQYFGPGTRLTVT.

The V and J genes are TRBV5-5 and TRBJ2-7; D may match TRBD1 or TRBD2 (5 bases each). Trimming removed 4 bases from V and 4 bases from J, with 15 bases in between. This CDR3 has 14 amino acids. Germline V gene data show CDR1 as SGHKS and CDR2 as YYEKEE (reference sequence). The CDR3 loop is CASSPIRDPYEQYF. The CDR3 DNA sequence: TGTGCCAGCAGCCCTATCCGGGACCCATACGAGCAGTACTTC.

The chain has TRBV12-3 or TRBV12-4 and TRBJ1-1; a possible D gene is TRBD1 (6 bases). Trimming pared 2 bases from V and 3 bases from J, leaving 7 bases between. The CDR3 has 13 amino acids. The CDR3: CASSLYRDTEAFF. The CDR3 DNA is TGTGCCAGCAGTTTATACAGGGACACTGAAGCTTTCTTT.

This chain joins TRBV20-1 and TRBJ2-7, with a possible D match to TRBD2 (6 bases). There are 13 residues in the CDR3. Per germline, CDR1 DFQATT and CDR2 SNEGSKA (reference sequence). Deletions cut 3 bases from V and 5 bases from J, with 14 bases between. DNA of the CDR3: TGCAGTGCTAGTTCGGGAGCGGACCACGAGCAGTACTTC. This gives the protein CSASSGADHEQYF.

The DNA of the CDR3 is TGTGCCAGCAGCGTAGAGGGCAGCTTTTTCTACAATGAGCAGTTCTTC. Encoded protein: CASSVEGSFFYNEQFF. This sequence joins TRBV9 and TRBJ2-1; D is ambiguous. The CDR3 consists of 16 residues. Looked up from germline, CDR1 is SGDLS and CDR2 is YYNGEE. V lost 0 bases and J 3 bases, leaving 13 bases between the germline ends.

CDR3 coding DNA: TGTGCCAGCAGCCCCCGGGTAGCGGGAGCCAGTGAGCAGTTCTTC. Protein: CASSPRVAGASEQFF. V is TRBV9 and J is TRBJ2-1; 9 bases agree with TRBD2. Germline CDR1 reads SGDLS; CDR2 reads YYNGEE. CDR3 size: 15 residues. The V and J ends lost 4 bases and 9 bases, in that order; junction bases with no gene match: 11. Full variable domain (rest looked up from reference TRBV9 and TRBJ2-1): DSGVTQTPKHLITATGQRVTLRCSPRSGDLSVYWYQQSLDQGLQFLIQYYNGEERAKGNILERFSAQQFPDLHSELNLSSLELGDSALYFCASSPRVAGASEQFFGPGTRLTVL.

In this sample, this clone turned up once. The gene calls are TRBV9 and TRBJ2-5, with D perhaps TRBD2 (5 bases). V lost 0 bases to trimming and J lost 0 bases, with 12 bases between them. The CDR3 spans 16 residues. Germline CDR1 is SGDLS and CDR2 is YYNGEE. For the CDR3, the DNA is TGTGCCAGCAGCGTAGGGGTAGCGCGGTACCAAGAGACCCAGTACTTC. It translates to CASSVGVARYQETQYF.

The chain is built from TRBV5-6 and TRBJ2-2, with D possibly matching TRBD1 (5 bases). V dropped 4 bases and J dropped 4 bases, with 11 bases sitting between them. This CDR3 is 14 amino acids long. Looked up from germline, CDR1 is SGHDT and CDR2 is YYEEEE. The CDR3 sequence: CASSRRQPTGELFF. CDR3 nucleotides: TGTGCCAGCAGCCGACGACAGCCCACCGGGGAGCTGTTTTTT.

This chain links TRBV28 with TRBJ2-7, with 7 bases identical to TRBD1. This CDR3 is 15 amino acids long. Germline trimming cut 3 bases from V and 0 bases from J; bases unmatched to any gene: 5. The germline V gene encodes CDR1 MDHEN and CDR2 SYDVKM. CDR3 DNA sequence: TGTGCCAGCAGTTTGGACCGGGACAGCTCCTACGAGCAGTACTTC. Translating gives CASSLDRDSSYEQYF.

The gene calls are TRBV28 and TRBJ1-1; tentatively, D is TRBD1 (5 bases). The V end was cut by 6 bases, the J end by 4 bases, with 18 bases between. The germline gives CDR1 MDHEN, CDR2 SYDVKM. CDR3 length: 15 residues. CDR3 region: CASRPWGPGGTEAFF. The CDR3 region has the DNA TGTGCCAGCAGGCCCTGGGGCCCGGGGGGCACTGAAGCTTTCTTT.

Only a few counts were recorded for this clone. This chain links TRBV28 with TRBJ2-7; 7 positions agree with TRBD1. V lost 6 bases and J lost 2; bases outside the gene matches: 10. The CDR3 has 15 residues. Germline-derived CDR1 and CDR2 are MDHEN and SYDVKM. In nucleotides, the CDR3 is TGTGCCAGCAGACCCCGACAGGGTTTGCCCTACGAGCAGTACTTC. It specifies CASRPRQGLPYEQYF.

V is TRBV5-8 and J is TRBJ2-5; TRBD1 matches at 7 bases. CDR3 length: 15 amino acids. Trimming at V came to 0 bases and at J to 3 bases, leaving 5 bases not matched to a gene. Germline V lookup: CDR1 SGHTS, CDR2 YDEGEE. The CDR3 spells CASSLADREKETQYF. The CDR3 region has the DNA TGTGCCAGCAGCTTGGCCGACAGGGAGAAAGAGACCCAGTACTTC.

The V call is TRBV7-3, the J call TRBJ2-1, with 13 bases lining up with TRBD2. The V segment lost 5 bases and the J segment 7 bases; nucleotides outside the gene matches: 5. The CDR3 length is 15 residues. Germline assignment: CDR1 SGHTA and CDR2 FQGTGA. The CDR3 coding sequence is TGTGCCAGCAGCAGACTAGCGGGAGGACCTAATGAGCAGTTCTTC. It codes for CASSRLAGGPNEQFF.

This clone rates as medium-sized. The chain has TRBV5-6 and TRBJ2-1; D is ambiguous. The germline CDR1 and CDR2 sequences are SGHDT and YYEEEE. The CDR3 runs 12 residues. Trimming stripped 3 bases from V and 5 bases from J, with 6 bases between. In nucleotides, the CDR3 is TGTGCCAGCAGCTCGTGGGACAATGAGCAGTTCTTC. Residues: CASSSWDNEQFF. Variable domain in full (rest from reference TRBV5-6 and TRBJ2-1): DAGVTQSPTHLIKTRGQQVTLRCSPKSGHDTVSWYQQALGQGPQFIFQYYEEEERQRGNFPDRFSGHQFPNYSSELNVNALLLGDSALYLCASSSWDNEQFFGPGTRLTVL.

The chain joins TRBV5-5 to TRBJ2-6; D call uncertain. Germline V gene data show CDR1 as SGHKS and CDR2 as YYEKEE (reference sequence). V was pared by 5 bases and J by 2 bases, with 17 bases between. The CDR3 has 17 residues. The CDR3 protein is CASSPTWLSAGANVLTF. The CDR3 region has the DNA TGTGCCAGCAGTCCCACATGGTTATCGGCTGGGGCCAACGTCCTGACTTTC.

The chain is built from TRBV9 and TRBJ1-1; unclear D gene. Trimming shortened V by 2 bases and J by 0 bases, and 17 bases separated the two germline ends. CDR1 and CDR2 (germline): SGDLS, YYNGEE. The CDR3 has 17 amino acids. CDR3 amino acids: CASSVSRPRTMNTEAFF. CDR3 DNA sequence: TGTGCCAGCAGCGTCAGTAGGCCCAGGACCATGAACACTGAAGCTTTCTTT. Drawing the rest from reference TRBV9 and TRBJ1-1, the complete variable domain is DSGVTQTPKHLITATGQRVTLRCSPRSGDLSVYWYQQSLDQGLQFLIQYYNGEERAKGNILERFSAQQFPDLHSELNLSSLELGDSALYFCASSVSRPRTMNTEAFFGQGTRLTVV.

The count of this clone is one. This sequence joins TRBV28 and TRBJ1-2; no reliable D call. This CDR3 is built from 12 residues. With 5 bases removed from V and 6 bases from J, the gap between germline ends came to 10 bases. The germline CDR1 and CDR2 sequences are MDHEN and SYDVKM. The CDR3 sequence is CASSGFRDGYTF. DNA for the CDR3: TGTGCCAGCAGTGGTTTCAGAGATGGCTACACCTTC.

The chain carries TRBV28 and TRBJ1-6, with D possibly TRBD1 on 5 matching bases. Trimming cost V 8 bases and J 4 bases, with 9 bases left between them. Looked up from germline, CDR1 is MDHEN and CDR2 is SYDVKM. The CDR3 runs to 13 residues. Written as DNA, the CDR3 is TGTGCCAGCGTGGGACGGTATAATTCACCCCTCCACTTT. This gives the protein CASVGRYNSPLHF.

In its sample, this clone was seen a few times. The chain couples TRBV6-5 to TRBJ1-2; 8 bases are a match to TRBD1. After removal of 8 bases from V and 8 bases from J, the junction contained 10 bases not matched to a gene. The CDR3 totals 13 residues. Germline loops: CDR1 MNHEY, CDR2 SVGAGI. CDR3 coding DNA: TGTGCCAGCTATTCCCGGGGACAGGCGGGCTACACCTTC. It encodes CASYSRGQAGYTF.

The chain uses TRBV18 and TRBJ2-7, with a tentative D call TRBD2 (6 bases). This CDR3 has 13 amino acids. Trimming took 2 bases from V and 2 from J, leaving 7 bases between them. CDR1 is KGHSH, CDR2 LQKENI, per germline. The CDR3 region has the DNA TGTGCCAGCTCACCAGCGGGAACCTACGAGCAGTACTTC. Protein product: CASSPAGTYEQYF.